The clone carrying this T cell receptor beta chain showed up many times. V was shortened by 1 base and J by 5 bases, with 8 bases between the two germline ends. The CDR3 runs 12 residues. Germline CDR1 reads DFQATT; CDR2 reads SNEGSKA (reference sequence). TCRdb called the 5' RACE reads again in MiXCR, with one record for every CDR3 protein. The table has just under 95,000 distinct CDR3 sequences, 8.5% to 9% seen once; the top ten hold about 4.6%. This sample was taken from a study of CD8 T cells in ankylosing spondylitis. The sample consisted of blood, either unsorted or a sorted T cell fraction (not recorded which). This rearrangement joins TRBV20-1 to TRBJ2-5; D is ambiguous. This receptor was taken from a male donor with ankylosing spondylitis or in good health (not recorded which). The chain's CDR3 is CSARALQETQYF. CDR3 coding DNA: TGCAGTGCTAGAGCTCTTCAGGAGACCCAGTACTTC.